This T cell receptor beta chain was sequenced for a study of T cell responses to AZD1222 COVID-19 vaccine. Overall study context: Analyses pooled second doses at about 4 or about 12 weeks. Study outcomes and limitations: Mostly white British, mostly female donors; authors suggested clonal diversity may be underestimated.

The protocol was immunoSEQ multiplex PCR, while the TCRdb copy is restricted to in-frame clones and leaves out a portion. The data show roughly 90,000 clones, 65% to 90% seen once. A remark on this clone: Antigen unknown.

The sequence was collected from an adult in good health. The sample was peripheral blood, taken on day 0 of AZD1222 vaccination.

In DNA, the CDR3 is TGTGCCACCGCGGGGGGGAGTGAAAACACCATATATTTT. This translates into CATAGGSENTIYF. The chain couples TRBV10-3 to TRBJ1-3; possibly TRBD1 for D (5 bases). The length of the CDR3 is 13 residues. Germline V gene data show CDR1 as ENHRY and CDR2 as SYGVKD. The ends were cut back, 10 bases at V and 6 bases at J, with 16 bases in the middle.